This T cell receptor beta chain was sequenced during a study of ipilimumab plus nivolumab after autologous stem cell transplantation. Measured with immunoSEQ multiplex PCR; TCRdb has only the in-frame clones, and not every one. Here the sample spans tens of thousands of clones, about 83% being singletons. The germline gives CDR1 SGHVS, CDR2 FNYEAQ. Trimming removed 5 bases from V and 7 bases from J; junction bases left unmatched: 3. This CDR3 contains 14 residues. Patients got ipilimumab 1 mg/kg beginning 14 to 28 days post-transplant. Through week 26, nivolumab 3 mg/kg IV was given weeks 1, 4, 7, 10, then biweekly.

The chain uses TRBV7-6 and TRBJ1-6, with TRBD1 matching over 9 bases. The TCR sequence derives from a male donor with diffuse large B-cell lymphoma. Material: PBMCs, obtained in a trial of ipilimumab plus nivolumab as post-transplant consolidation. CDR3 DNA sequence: TGTGCCAGCAGCCAGACAGGGGGAAATTCACCCCTCCACTTT. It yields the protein CASSQTGGNSPLHF.